This TCR beta chain was sequenced for a study of molecular identifiers for immune sequencing clone quantification listed by TCRdb under 2018. About the full investigation: In a replicate experiment, RNA from roughly 18,000 or 92,000 naive CD8 T cells was split into five aliquots, four of which were sequenced. CD8 T cells were used in a methods study to benchmark molecular-identifier clustering-based TCR repertoire sequencing (MIDCIRS) and TCR RNA copy counting. The study at large found these results: Even against a background of around 900,000 naive CD8 T cells, spiked-in Jurkat TCR RNA amounting to a single cell's worth was reported to be detectable. Modeling estimated 2.5 to 3 recovered TCR RNA copies per cell, compared with about 10 by digital PCR, which implies roughly 30% capture efficiency. Without barcode sub-clustering, chimeric consensus sequences inflated TCR diversity; chimeras reached as high as 47%. Highly expanded clone sizes could be underestimated if identical TCR molecules share a barcode. In CMV-specific effector cells, clones with more than 20 RNA copies accounted for over 97% of molecules, whereas in naive cells such clones accounted for under 1%. The naive libraries included spiked-in Jurkat TCR RNA (about ten copies' worth), and this Jurkat TCR RNA is not part of the donor repertoire.

Libraries of naive CD8 T cells were generated from roughly 21,000 to 960,000 sorted cells, with 10%, 30% or 50% of the purified RNA used. Naive CD8 T cells, defined as CD8+CD4-CCR7+CD45RA+, were FACS-sorted into RLT Plus buffer on a BD FACSAria II. Ten to eleven TCR copies' worth of Jurkat RNA were spiked into roughly 19,000-1,000,000 naive CD8 T cell samples to test detection sensitivity. Enrichment of CD8 T cells was performed with RosetteSep CD8+ T Cell Enrichment Cocktail and Ficoll-Paque, after which ACK red cell lysis was carried out. This clonotype was observed a single time. Its target antigen remains unknown. Base quality data are lacking; no much larger clone is found one base away. Weak support is all one read offers. The CDR3 goes from the cysteine to the phenylalanine over 11 residues. Here the CDR3 DNA is all that survives: 33 bases in frame from base 1. Trimming takes 1 base from V and 7 bases from J, and the germline ends sit 7 bases apart. The germline V gene (reference sequence) yields DFQATT for CDR1 and SNEGSKA for CDR2.

Library method: PCR. Sequencing relied on a NextSeq 500. Bulk TCR libraries were generated as previously described, with the TCR primers listed in Table S5 used. Total RNA was purified with the Qiagen AllPrep DNA/RNA kit. Before analysis, reads from multiple sequencing runs of the same library were pooled. As for how the authors treated the data: Reads were retained only if an exact TCR constant sequence was present, and the retained reads were trimmed to 150 nt and grouped according to their 12-nt molecular barcodes. Reads within each barcode group were sub-clustered using a 15% Levenshtein threshold, and quality-weighted consensus sequences were constructed for each RNA molecule. Non-functional sequences were excluded, and lower-count sequences lying one edit away from another sequence were also excluded. Barcode sub-clusters with fewer than 20% of the maximum read count were removed, based on fitting two negative binomial distributions. TCRdb itself trimmed the public reads at Q25 with fastp, ran MiXCR and retained productive beta chains. Every distinct CDR3 protein forms one entry, paired with its most common genes and DNA. It is TCRdb's table, rather than the study itself, that gives the V and J calls and clone size. The sample data list more than 550,000 distinct CDR3 sequences, and 25% of these were observed just once. The biggest ten clones account for about 0.84% of the sample.

The rearrangement joined TRBV20-1 to TRBJ1-1, with no confident D gene call. The sequence derives from a human donor in good health. Some libraries in this study had Jurkat cell RNA spiked in. The sequencing sample was made of naive CD8+ T cells from blood, with Jurkat cell RNA spiked in. In light of the paper, this sample's cell subset or site label describes: FACS-sorted CD8+CD4-CCR7+CD45RA+ naive T cells. The DNA sequence is given as TGCAGTGCTAGAGTTGGCCTTGAAGCTTTCTTT. Its amino acids are CSARVGLEAFF.